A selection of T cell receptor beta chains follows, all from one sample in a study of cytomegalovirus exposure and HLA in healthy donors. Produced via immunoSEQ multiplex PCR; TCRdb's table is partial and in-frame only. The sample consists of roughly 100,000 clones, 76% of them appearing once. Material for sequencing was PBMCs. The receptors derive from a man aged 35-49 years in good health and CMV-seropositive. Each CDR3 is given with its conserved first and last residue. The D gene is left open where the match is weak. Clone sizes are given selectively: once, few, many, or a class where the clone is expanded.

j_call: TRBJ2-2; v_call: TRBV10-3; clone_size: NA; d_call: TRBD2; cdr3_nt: TGTGCCATCAGTCAACCCCCTAGCGGAGCGGGCACCGGGGAGCTGTTTTTT; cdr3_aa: CAISQPPSGAGTGELFF
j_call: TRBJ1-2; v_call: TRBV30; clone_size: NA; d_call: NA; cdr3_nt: TGTGCCTGGAGTAGGCAGGAGCGGGGAGGCTACACCTTC; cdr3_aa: CAWSRQERGGYTF
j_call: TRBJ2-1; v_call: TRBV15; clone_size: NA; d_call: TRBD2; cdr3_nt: TGTGCCACCAGCAGAGGTAGCGGGGGGGGTGGGTCCTACAATGAGCAGTTCTTC; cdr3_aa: CATSRGSGGGGSYNEQFF
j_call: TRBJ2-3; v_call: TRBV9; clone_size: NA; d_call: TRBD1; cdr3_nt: TGTGCCAGCAGCCCCCGAGGACAGGGGACAGATACGCAGTATTTT; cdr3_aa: CASSPRGQGTDTQYF
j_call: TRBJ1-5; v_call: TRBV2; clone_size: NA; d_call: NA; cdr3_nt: TGTGCCAGCAGCGAAAAGTTTTACAGGGATCAGCCCCAGCATTTT; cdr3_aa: CASSEKFYRDQPQHF
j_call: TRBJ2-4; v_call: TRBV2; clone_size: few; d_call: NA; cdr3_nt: TGTGCCAGCAGGCGGGGCGTACAGGATATTCAGTACTTC; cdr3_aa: CASRRGVQDIQYF
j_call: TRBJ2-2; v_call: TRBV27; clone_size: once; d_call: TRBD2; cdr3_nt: TGTGCCAGCACCATTAGCGGGCCCCCGAACACCGGGGAGCTGTTTTTT; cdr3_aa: CASTISGPPNTGELFF
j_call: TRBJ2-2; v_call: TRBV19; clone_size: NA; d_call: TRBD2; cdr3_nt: TGTGCCAGTAGGGACTCATTGAAGAGCGGGAGAAACACCGGGGAGCTGTTTTTT; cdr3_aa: CASRDSLKSGRNTGELFF
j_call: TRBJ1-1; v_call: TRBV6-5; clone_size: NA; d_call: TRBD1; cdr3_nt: TGTGCCACATCAAGGGGGCGCGACACTGAAGCTTTCTTT; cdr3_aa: CATSRGRDTEAFF
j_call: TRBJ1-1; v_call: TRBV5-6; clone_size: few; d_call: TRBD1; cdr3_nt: TGTGCCAGCAGCGAACATGGGACAGGGGGCAACCGAGCTTTCTTT; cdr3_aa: CASSEHGTGGNRAFF
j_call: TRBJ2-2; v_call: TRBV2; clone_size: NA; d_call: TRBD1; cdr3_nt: TGTGCCAGCAGGGGGACAGGGGGGACCGGGGAGCTGTTTTTT; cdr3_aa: CASRGTGGTGELFF
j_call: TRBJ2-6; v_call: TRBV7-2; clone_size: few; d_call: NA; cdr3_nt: TGTGCCAGCAGCTTAGGTCCCGGACTCTCTGGGGCCAACGTCCTGACTTTC; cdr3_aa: CASSLGPGLSGANVLTF
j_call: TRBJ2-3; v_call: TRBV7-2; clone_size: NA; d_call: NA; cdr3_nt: TGTGCCAGCAGCTCAATAGCGGCCGCACCAGATACGCAGTATTTT; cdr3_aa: CASSSIAAAPDTQYF
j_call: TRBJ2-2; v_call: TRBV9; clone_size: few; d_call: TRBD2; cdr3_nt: TGTGCCAGCAGCGGTAGCGGGGCGAACACCGGGGAGCTGTTTTTT; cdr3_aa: CASSGSGANTGELFF
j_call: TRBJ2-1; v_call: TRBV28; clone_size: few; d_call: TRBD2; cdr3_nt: TGTGCCAGCAGTGAGACTAGCGGGAATTTTAATGAGCAGTTCTTC; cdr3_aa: CASSETSGNFNEQFF
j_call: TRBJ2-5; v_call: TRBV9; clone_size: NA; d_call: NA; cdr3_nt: NA; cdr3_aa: CASSVGDGTGEYF
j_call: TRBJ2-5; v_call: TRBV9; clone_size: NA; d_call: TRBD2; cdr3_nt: TGTGCCAGCAGCGCCTCCGGGACTAGCGCCCAAGAGACCCAGTACTTC; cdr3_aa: CASSASGTSAQETQYF
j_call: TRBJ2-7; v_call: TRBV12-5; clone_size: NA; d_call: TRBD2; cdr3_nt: TGTGCTAGTGGATGGGGACTAGCGCGCTACGAGCAGTACTTC; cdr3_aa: CASGWGLARYEQYF
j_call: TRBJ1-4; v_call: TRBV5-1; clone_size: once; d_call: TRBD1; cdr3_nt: TGCGCCAGCAGCTTGGGGGTAACAGGGGACGGTAATGAAAAACTGTTTTTT; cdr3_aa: CASSLGVTGDGNEKLFF
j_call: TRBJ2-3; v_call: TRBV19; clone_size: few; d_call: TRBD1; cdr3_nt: TGTGCCAGTAGTGTTACCGGACAGGGTGGGGGCCCAGATACGCAGTATTTT; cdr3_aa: CASSVTGQGGGPDTQYF
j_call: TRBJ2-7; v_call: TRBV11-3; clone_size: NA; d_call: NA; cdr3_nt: TGTGCCAGCAGCTTTACGGGAAACTCCTACCAGCAGTACTTC; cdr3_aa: CASSFTGNSYQQYF
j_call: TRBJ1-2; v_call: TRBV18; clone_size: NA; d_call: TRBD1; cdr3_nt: TGTGCCAGCCTCCCGGGACAGGGCCCCGATGGCTACACCTTC; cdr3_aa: CASLPGQGPDGYTF
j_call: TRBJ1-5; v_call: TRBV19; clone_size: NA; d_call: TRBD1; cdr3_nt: TGTGCCAGTAGTAGGACAGGGGTTAGCAATCAGCCCCAGCATTTT; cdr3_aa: CASSRTGVSNQPQHF
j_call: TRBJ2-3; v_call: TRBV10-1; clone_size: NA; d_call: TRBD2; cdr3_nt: TGCGCCAGCAGTGCGGGACTAGCGGGAGCCCTAGATACGCAGTATTTT; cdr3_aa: CASSAGLAGALDTQYF
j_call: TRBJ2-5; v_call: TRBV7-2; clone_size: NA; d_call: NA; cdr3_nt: TGTGCCAGCAGCCGCAGGGAAGACTTTGGTGAGACCCAGTACTTC; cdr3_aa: CASSRREDFGETQYF
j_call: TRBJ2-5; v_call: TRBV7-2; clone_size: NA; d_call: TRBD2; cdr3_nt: TGTGCCAGCAGCTTAGCGAGGCTAGCGGGAGAGACCCAGTACTTC; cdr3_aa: CASSLARLAGETQYF
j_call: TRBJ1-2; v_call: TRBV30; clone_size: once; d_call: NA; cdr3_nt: TGTGCCTGGCAGGAAGGAAATGGCTACACCTTC; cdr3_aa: CAWQEGNGYTF
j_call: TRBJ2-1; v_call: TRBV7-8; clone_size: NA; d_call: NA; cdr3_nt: TGTGCCAGCAGCTTGAGCTGGGGGCCCCTTGGGGGCAATGAGCAGTTCTTC; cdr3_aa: CASSLSWGPLGGNEQFF
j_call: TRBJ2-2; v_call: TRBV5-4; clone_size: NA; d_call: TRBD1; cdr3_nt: TGTGCCACCCAGGGGGCCGGCGGGGAGCTGTTTTTT; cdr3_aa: CATQGAGGELFF
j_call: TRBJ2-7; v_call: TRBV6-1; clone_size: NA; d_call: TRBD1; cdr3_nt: TGTGCCAGCATCAAAGGACAGGGGAAGAGCGGCGAGCAGTACTTC; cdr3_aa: CASIKGQGKSGEQYF
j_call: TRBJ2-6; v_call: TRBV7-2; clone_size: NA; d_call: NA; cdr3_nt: TGTGCCAGCACGTTCTCTGGGGCCAACGGCCTGACTTTC; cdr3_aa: CASTFSGANGLTF
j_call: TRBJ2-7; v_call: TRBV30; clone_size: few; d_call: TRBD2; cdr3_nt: TGTGCCTGGAAGAGGGCGAGGCTAGCGGACTCCTACGAGCAGTACTTC; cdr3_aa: CAWKRARLADSYEQYF
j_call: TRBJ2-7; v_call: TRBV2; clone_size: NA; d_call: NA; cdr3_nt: TGTGCCAGCAGTGGGGAGATCTACGAGCAGTACTTC; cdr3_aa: CASSGEIYEQYF
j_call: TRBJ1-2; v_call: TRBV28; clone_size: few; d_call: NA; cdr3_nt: TGTGCCAGCAGTACCGGACTGATACGAGCGTCTAACTATGGCTACACCTTC; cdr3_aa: CASSTGLIRASNYGYTF
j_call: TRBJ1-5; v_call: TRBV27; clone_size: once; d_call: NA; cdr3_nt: TGTGCCAGCAGTACAACTGGGAGTCAGCCCCAGCATTTT; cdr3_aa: CASSTTGSQPQHF
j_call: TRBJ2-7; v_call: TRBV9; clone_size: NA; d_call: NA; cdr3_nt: TGTGCCAGCAGCCGGTCGTTATCCTACGAGCAGTACTTC; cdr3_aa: CASSRSLSYEQYF
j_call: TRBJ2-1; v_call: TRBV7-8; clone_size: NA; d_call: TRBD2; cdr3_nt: TGTGCCAGCAGCCCGGGACTACCCGGAGGCAATGAGCAGTTCTTC; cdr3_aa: CASSPGLPGGNEQFF
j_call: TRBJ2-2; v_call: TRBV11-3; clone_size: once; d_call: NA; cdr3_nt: TGTGCCAGCAGCTCGGGCCCGGGGTGGCTGTTTTTT; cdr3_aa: CASSSGPGWLFF
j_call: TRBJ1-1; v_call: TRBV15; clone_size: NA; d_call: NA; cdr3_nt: TGTGCCACCAGCAGAGATTACAGTGGGGGGACCTACACTGAAGCTTTCTTT; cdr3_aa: CATSRDYSGGTYTEAFF
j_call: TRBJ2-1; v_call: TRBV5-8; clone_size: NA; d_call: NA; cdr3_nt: TGTGCCAGCAGCCAGGAATATGAGCAGTTCTTC; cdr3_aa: CASSQEYEQFF
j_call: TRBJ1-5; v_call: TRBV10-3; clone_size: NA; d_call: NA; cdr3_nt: TGTGCCATCAGTGAGTACAGGGTCGGCAATCAGCCCCAGCATTTT; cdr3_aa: CAISEYRVGNQPQHF
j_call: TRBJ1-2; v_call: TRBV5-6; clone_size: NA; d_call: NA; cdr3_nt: TGTGCCAGCAGCTTGTCCCGGTCCTATGGCTACACCTTC; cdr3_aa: CASSLSRSYGYTF
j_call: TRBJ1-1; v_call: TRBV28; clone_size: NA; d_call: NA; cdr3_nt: TGTGCCAGCAGTTTGCGGCGAGGGACTGAAGCTTTCTTT; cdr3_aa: CASSLRRGTEAFF
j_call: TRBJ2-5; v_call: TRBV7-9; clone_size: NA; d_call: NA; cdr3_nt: TGTGCCAGCAGCCCCCTCACAGACCTAGAGACCCAGTACTTC; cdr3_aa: CASSPLTDLETQYF
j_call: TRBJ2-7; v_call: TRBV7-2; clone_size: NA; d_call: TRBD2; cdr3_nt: TGTGCCAGCAGCTTCGCGGCTAGCGGGAGCTCCTACGAGCAGTACTTC; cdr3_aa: CASSFAASGSSYEQYF
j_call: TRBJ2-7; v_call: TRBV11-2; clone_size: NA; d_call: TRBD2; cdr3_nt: TGTGCCAGCAGCATAAGGCGGCTAGCGGGAGTACCCGAGCAGTACTTC; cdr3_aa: CASSIRRLAGVPEQYF
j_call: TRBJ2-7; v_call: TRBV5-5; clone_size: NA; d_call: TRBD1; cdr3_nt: TGTGCCAGCAGCTTGGATTTTGGGACAGCCCCCGAGCAGTACTTC; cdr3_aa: CASSLDFGTAPEQYF
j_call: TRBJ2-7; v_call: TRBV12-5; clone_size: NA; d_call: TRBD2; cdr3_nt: TGTGCTAGTGGTCCCCGGGGGGGAGGCTACGAGCAGTACTTC; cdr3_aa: CASGPRGGGYEQYF
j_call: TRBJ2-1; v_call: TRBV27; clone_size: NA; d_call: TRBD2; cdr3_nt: TGTGCCAGCAGTTGGGTACGGTTAGCGGGAGTTTCCTACAATGAGCAGTTCTTC; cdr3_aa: CASSWVRLAGVSYNEQFF
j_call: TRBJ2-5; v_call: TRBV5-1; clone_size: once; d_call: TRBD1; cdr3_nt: TGCGCCAGCAGCTTGAGACAGGGGGCTGGGGAGCAGTACTTC; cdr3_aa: CASSLRQGAGEQYF
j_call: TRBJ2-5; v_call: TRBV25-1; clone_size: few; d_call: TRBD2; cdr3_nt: TGTGCCAGCAGCCAGGCGGGGGCTCTAGCGGGGGGGCAAGAGACCCAGTACTTC; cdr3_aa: CASSQAGALAGGQETQYF
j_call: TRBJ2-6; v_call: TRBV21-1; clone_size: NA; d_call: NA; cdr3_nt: TGTGCCAGCAGCAAACTCTCGGTTGGCAGGCATGGGGCCAACGGCCTGACTTTC; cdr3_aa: CASSKLSVGRHGANGLTF
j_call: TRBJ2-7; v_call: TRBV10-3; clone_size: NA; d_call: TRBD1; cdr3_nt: TGTGCCATCAGGCGGCTCCTACAGGGGGCGACCTACGAGCAGTACTTC; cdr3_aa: CAIRRLLQGATYEQYF
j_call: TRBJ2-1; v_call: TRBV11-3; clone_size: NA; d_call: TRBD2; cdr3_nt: TGTGCCAGCAGCTCCGGGACTAGCGGGGGCAATGAGCAGTTCTTC; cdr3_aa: CASSSGTSGGNEQFF
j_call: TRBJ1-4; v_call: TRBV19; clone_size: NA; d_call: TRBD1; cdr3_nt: TGTGCCAGTAGTATAACGGGGACAGGGGTTGAAAAACTGTTTTTT; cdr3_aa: CASSITGTGVEKLFF